The TCR beta chain described here comes from a study of T cells in Graves' hyperthyroidism and ophthalmopathy. Study overall: Blood was drawn when the patient was first diagnosed and still untreated.

The study excluded patients with uncontrolled infection, other autoimmune disease, pregnancy or lactation. Diagnosing involved the use of clinical symptoms, serum thyroxine and TRAb, thyroid ultrasound and orbital computed tomography. Germline assignment: CDR1 MNHEY and CDR2 SVGEGT. This CDR3 has 12 residues. Trimming removed 5 bases at V and 13 bases at J, with 15 bases between. Regions amplified from RNA transcripts were the TCR beta CDR3 regions. In the first-round RT-PCR of the TCR CDR3, the HTBI primer set was used. TCRdb re-called the multiplex PCR reads through MiXCR, storing one row per CDR3 protein. The top ten hold over 45% of the sample, which has approximately 530,000 distinct CDR3 sequences, 15% to 20% seen once. This clonotype has a single count.

Material: blood. The rearrangement joins TRBV6-2 or TRBV6-3 to TRBJ2-1; perhaps D is TRBD1 or TRBD2 (5 bases each). The clonotype originates from a middle-aged man with Graves' ophthalmopathy. This CDR3 is CASSDTNGDQFF. The CDR3 bases are TGTGCCAGCAGTGACACTAACGGGGACCAGTTCTTC.